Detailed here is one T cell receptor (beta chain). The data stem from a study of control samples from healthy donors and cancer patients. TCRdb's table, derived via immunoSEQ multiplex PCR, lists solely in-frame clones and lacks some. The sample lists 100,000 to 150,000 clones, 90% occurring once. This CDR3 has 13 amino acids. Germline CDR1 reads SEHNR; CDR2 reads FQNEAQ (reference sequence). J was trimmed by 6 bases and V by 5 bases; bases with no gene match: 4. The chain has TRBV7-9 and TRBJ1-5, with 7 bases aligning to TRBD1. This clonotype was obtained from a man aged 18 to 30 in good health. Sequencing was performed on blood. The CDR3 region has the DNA TGTGCCAGCAGCGAGACAGGGCGTCAGCCCCAGCATTTT. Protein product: CASSETGRQPQHF.